This T cell receptor beta chain stems from a study of T cells in Graves' hyperthyroidism and ophthalmopathy. Study conclusions and caveats: A model using 13 V-J features told ophthalmopathy apart from stable hyperthyroidism.

Germline V lookup: CDR1 SGHVS, CDR2 FQNEAQ. This CDR3 is built from 16 residues. Trimming shortened V by 6 bases and J by 7 bases, and 24 bases separated the two germline ends. RNA transcripts yielded amplified TCR beta CDR3 regions. In the first-round RT-PCR of the TCR CDR3, the HTBI primer set was used. TCRdb re-derived calls from the multiplex PCR reads in MiXCR, one entry per CDR3 protein. The sample consists of 550,000 to 700,000 distinct CDR3 sequences, roughly 50% of them appearing once. This clonotype was counted only a few times. The antigen is unknown. This sequence originates from an adult woman with Graves' disease, either hyperthyroidism or ophthalmopathy (not recorded which). The rearrangement links TRBV7-8 to TRBJ2-5; no firm D call. Sequenced sample: peripheral blood or thyroid tissue (not recorded which). Here the CDR3 reads CASSLRFRAGSGTQYF. CDR3 nucleotide sequence: TGTGCCAGCAGTTTACGGTTTAGGGCCGGATCAGGGACCCAGTACTTC. Complete variable domain (other parts from reference TRBV7-8 and TRBJ2-5): GAGVSQSPRYKVAKRGQDVALRCDPISGHVSLFWYQQALGQGPEFLTYFQNEAQLDKSGLPSDRFFAERPEGSVSTLKIQRTQQEDSAVYLCASSLRFRAGSGTQYFGPGTRLLVL.